Below, 6 T cell receptor beta chains from the same sample are listed, as sequenced in a study of T cells in Graves' hyperthyroidism and ophthalmopathy. The source material, RNA transcripts, was used to amplify TCR beta CDR3 regions. An initial round of RT-PCR targeting the TCR CDR3 relied on the HTBI primer set. TCRdb recomputed calls from the multiplex PCR reads with MiXCR, one row per CDR3 protein. The table shows roughly 300,000 distinct CDR3 sequences, with 25% to 30% occurring only once. Specimen: blood. Source of these receptors: a man aged 40-50 years with Graves' hyperthyroidism that later progressed to Graves' ophthalmopathy.

This clonotype appeared once. This chain connects TRBV6-1 to TRBJ2-7; possibly TRBD2 for D (6 bases). CDR1 MNHNS and CDR2 SASEGT come from the germline V gene. V was shortened by 1 base and J by 4 bases, with 11 bases between the two germline ends. There are 14 residues in the CDR3. CDR3 nucleotide sequence: TGTGCCAGCAGTGAAGGGCTGAGCGGGTACGAGCAGTACTTC. Its protein product is CASSEGLSGYEQYF.

This chain connects TRBV6-5 to TRBJ1-1; the D is unclear. Deletions cut 3 bases from V and 1 base from J, with 12 bases between. CDR1 is MNHEY, CDR2 SVGAGI, per germline. The CDR3 length is 15 residues. The CDR3 loop is CASSYGWVRNTEAFF. Here the CDR3 DNA reads TGTGCCAGCAGTTATGGGTGGGTTCGGAACACTGAAGCTTTCTTT.

The rearrangement links TRBV27 to TRBJ2-7; 8 bases are shared with TRBD1. The CDR3 contains 14 residues. With V trimmed by 5 bases and J by 3 bases, 6 bases remained unmatched. Germline V gives CDR1 MNHEY, CDR2 SMNVEV (reference sequence). The CDR3 region has the DNA TGTGCCAGCAGTACCGACAGGGGCCACTACGAGCAGTACTTC. Translated: CASSTDRGHYEQYF.

The genes are TRBV28 and TRBJ1-1; TRBD1 matches 7 bases. V dropped 6 bases and J dropped 9; count of bases not matched to a gene: 4. Germline CDR1 reads MDHEN; CDR2 reads SYDVKM. The CDR3 is 11 amino acids. This chain's CDR3 is CASRGTAQAFF. The DNA for the CDR3 is TGTGCCAGCAGGGGGACAGCTCAAGCTTTCTTT.

This clonotype was observed at least ten times. This rearrangement joins TRBV29-1 to TRBJ2-5, with D perhaps matching TRBD1 or TRBD2 (5 bases each). Germline V gene lookup returns CDR1 SQVTM and CDR2 ANQGSEA. Trimming shortened V by 5 bases and J by 5 bases, and 12 bases separated the two germline ends. The CDR3 contains 12 residues. The chain's CDR3 is CSVNGGFETQYF. As DNA, the CDR3 is TGCAGCGTTAATGGGGGATTTGAGACCCAGTACTTC.

The chain employs TRBV4-3 and TRBJ2-5; TRBD1 matches at 9 bases. CDR3 size: 15 residues. In germline, CDR1 is LGHNA, CDR2 YSLEER. The V segment lost 4 bases and the J segment 5 bases; nucleotides outside the gene matches: 8. The CDR3 sequence: CASSLGTGIEETQYF. In DNA form, the CDR3 reads TGCGCCAGCAGCCTCGGGACAGGGATAGAGGAGACCCAGTACTTC.